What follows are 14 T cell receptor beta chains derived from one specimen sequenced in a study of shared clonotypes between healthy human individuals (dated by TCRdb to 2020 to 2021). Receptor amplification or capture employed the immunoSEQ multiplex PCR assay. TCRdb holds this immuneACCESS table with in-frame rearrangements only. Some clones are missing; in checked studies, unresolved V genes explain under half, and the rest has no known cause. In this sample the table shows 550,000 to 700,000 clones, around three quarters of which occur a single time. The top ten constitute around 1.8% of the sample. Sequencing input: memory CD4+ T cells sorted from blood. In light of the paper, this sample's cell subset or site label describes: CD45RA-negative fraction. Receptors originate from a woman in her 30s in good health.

CDR3 nucleotide sequence: TGTGCCAGCAGCCCGGGACTAGCGTTCTACGAGCAGTACTTC. It yields the protein CASSPGLAFYEQYF. The rearrangement links TRBV13 to TRBJ2-7, with TRBD2 matching 10 bases. The CDR3 spans 14 residues. Trimming cost V 5 bases and J 3 bases; bases outside gene matches: 4. Germline CDR1 reads PRHDT; CDR2 reads FYEKMQ (reference sequence).

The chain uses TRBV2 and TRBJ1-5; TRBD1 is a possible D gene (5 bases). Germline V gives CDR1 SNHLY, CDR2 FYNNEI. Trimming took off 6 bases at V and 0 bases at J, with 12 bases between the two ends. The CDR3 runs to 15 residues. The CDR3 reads CASRGDRTSNQPQHF. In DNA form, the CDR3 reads TGTGCCAGCAGGGGGGACCGAACTAGCAATCAGCCCCAGCATTTT.

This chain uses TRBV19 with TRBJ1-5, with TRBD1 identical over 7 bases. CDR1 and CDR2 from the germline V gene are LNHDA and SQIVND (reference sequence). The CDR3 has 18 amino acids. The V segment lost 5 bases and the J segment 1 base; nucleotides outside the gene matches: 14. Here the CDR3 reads CASSPQTGRSGSNQPQHF. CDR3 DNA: TGTGCCAGTAGTCCCCAGACAGGGAGGTCAGGCAGCAATCAGCCCCAGCATTTT. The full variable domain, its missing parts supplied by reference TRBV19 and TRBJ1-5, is DGGITQSPKYLFRKEGQNVTLSCEQNLNHDAMYWYRQDPGQGLRLIYYSQIVNDFQKGDIAEGYSVSREKKESFPLTVTSAQKNPTAFYLCASSPQTGRSGSNQPQHFGDGTRLSIL.

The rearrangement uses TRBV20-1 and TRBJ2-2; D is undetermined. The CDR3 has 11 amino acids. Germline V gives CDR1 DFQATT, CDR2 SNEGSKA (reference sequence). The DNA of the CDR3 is TGCAGGTGCCCTCGTCCCGGGGAGCTGTTTTTT. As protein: CRCPRPGELFF.

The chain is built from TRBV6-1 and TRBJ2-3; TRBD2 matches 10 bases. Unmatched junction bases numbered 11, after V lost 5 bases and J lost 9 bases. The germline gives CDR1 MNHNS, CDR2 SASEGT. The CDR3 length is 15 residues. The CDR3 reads CASSSLTSGSDTQYF. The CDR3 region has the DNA TGTGCCAGCAGTTCTTTGACTAGCGGGTCTGACACGCAGTATTTT.

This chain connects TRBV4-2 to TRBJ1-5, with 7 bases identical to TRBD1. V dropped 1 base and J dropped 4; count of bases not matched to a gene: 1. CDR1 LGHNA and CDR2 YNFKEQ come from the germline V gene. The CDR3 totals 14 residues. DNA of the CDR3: TGTGCCAGCAGCCAAGGGGACAGTAATCAGCCCCAGCATTTT. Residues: CASSQGDSNQPQHF.

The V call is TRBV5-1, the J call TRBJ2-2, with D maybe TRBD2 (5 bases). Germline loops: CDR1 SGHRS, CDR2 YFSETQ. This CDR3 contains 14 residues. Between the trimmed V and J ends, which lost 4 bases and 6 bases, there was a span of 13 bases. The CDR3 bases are TGCGCCAGCAGCATGGACGGGGTTGCCGGGGAGCTGTTTTTT. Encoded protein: CASSMDGVAGELFF.

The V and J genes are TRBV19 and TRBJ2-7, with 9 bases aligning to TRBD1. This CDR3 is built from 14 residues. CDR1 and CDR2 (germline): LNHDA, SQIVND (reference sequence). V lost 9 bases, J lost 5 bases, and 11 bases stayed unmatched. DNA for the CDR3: TGTGCCAGCAACAGGGGGCGGGTGTTCGACGAGCAGTACTTC. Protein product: CASNRGRVFDEQYF.

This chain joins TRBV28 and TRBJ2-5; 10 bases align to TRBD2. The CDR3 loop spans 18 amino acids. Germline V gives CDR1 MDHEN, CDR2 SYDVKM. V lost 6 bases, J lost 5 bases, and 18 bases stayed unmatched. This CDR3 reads CASSLRWGLAGGSETQYF. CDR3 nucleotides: TGTGCCAGCAGCCTTCGCTGGGGGTTAGCGGGAGGATCGGAGACCCAGTACTTC.

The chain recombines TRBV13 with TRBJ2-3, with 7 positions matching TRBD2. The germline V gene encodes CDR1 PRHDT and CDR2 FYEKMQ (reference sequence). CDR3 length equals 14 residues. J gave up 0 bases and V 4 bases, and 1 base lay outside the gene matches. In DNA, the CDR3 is TGTGCCAGCAGCTCACTAGCGAGCACAGATACGCAGTATTTT. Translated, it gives CASSSLASTDTQYF.

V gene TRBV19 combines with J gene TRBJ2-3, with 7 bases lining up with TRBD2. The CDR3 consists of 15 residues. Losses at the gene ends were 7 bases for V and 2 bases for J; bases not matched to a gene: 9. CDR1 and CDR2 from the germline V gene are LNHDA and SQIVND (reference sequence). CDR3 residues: CASKRAAGYTDTQYF. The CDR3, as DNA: TGTGCCAGTAAACGAGCAGCGGGATACACAGATACGCAGTATTTT.

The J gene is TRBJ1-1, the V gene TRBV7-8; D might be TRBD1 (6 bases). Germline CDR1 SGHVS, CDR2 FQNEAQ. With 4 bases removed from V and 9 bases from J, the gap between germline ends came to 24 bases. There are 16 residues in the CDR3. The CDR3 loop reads CASSSYAGLGGLKAFF. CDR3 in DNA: TGTGCCAGCAGCTCGTATGCGGGACTCGGGGGCTTGAAAGCTTTCTTT.

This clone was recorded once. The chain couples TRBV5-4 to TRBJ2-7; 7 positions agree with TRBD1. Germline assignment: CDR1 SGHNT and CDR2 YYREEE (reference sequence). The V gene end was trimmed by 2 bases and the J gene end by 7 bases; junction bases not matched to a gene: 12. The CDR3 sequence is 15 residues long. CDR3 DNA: TGTGCCAGCAGCTTTACTGACAGGGATTGGGGTGAGCAGTACTTC. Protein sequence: CASSFTDRDWGEQYF.

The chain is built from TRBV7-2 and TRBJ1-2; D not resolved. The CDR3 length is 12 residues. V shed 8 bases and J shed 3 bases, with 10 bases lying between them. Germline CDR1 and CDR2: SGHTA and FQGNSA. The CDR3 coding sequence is TGTGCCAGCCGTAGGGAGGACTATGGCTACACCTTC. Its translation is CASRREDYGYTF.